One and the same sample provided the 26 T cell receptor beta chains below, sequenced in a study of cytomegalovirus exposure and HLA in healthy donors. The PCR contained 60 Vbeta and 13 Jbeta primers. Assay: immunoSEQ multiplex PCR; the TCRdb copy retains only in-frame clones and omits some. Here the sample spans 150,000 to 200,000 clones, just over 75% being singletons. The sample taken for sequencing was PBMCs. These receptors were taken from a man in his forties or fifties in good health and CMV-seronegative.

The V and J genes are TRBV6-5 and TRBJ2-1, with a possible D match to TRBD1 (7 bases). Germline CDR1 and CDR2: MNHEY and SVGAGI. V was shortened by 9 bases and J by 4 bases, with 16 bases between the two germline ends. This CDR3 is built from 14 residues. The CDR3 nucleotides read TGTGCCAGTGCAGGGGGGACAAGTTACAATGAGCAGTTCTTC. Residues: CASAGGTSYNEQFF.

J is TRBJ1-2 and V is TRBV6-1; 9 bases align to TRBD1. Trimming removed 8 bases from V and 4 bases from J; junction bases left unmatched: 2. The CDR3 spans 12 residues. The germline CDR1 and CDR2 sequences are MNHNS and SASEGT. The CDR3 nucleotides are TGTGCCAGCCAACAGGGGGCCTATGGCTACACCTTC. This codes for CASQQGAYGYTF.

This chain joins TRBV6-1 and TRBJ2-1; D may be TRBD1 (5 bases). V gave up 2 bases and J gave up 8 bases, with 7 bases separating them. In germline, CDR1 is MNHNS, CDR2 SASEGT. The CDR3 contains 12 residues. CDR3 bases: TGTGCCAGCAGTGAAAAGGGGTATGAGCAGTTCTTC. This translates into CASSEKGYEQFF.

This chain links TRBV6-4 with TRBJ1-6, with a tentative D call TRBD1 (5 bases). V lost 5 bases and J 6 bases, leaving 14 bases between the germline ends. The CDR3 is 15 amino acids. Per germline, CDR1 MRHNA and CDR2 SNTAGT. CDR3 loop: CASSPLPGGNSPLHF. CDR3 coding DNA: TGTGCCAGCAGTCCCCTCCCCGGGGGTAATTCACCCCTCCACTTT.

This clone was recorded only once. The chain carries TRBV18 and TRBJ2-2, with D tentatively TRBD1 (5 bases). Trimming removed 0 bases at V and 3 bases at J, with 5 bases between. The CDR3 is 14 amino acids. Germline lookup yields CDR1 KGHSH and CDR2 LQKENI. The CDR3 nucleotides are TGTGCCAGCTCACCACCAGGGGACACCGGGGAGCTGTTTTTT. This codes for CASSPPGDTGELFF.

The chain recombines TRBV29-1 with TRBJ1-1, with 7 nucleotides matching TRBD1. Trimming took 5 bases from V and 0 from J; bases not matched to a gene: 6. The CDR3 runs 14 residues. Germline CDR1 reads SQVTM; CDR2 reads ANQGSEA. CDR3 in amino acids: CSVFRTGLNTEAFF. In nucleotides, the CDR3 is TGCAGCGTTTTCCGGACAGGATTGAACACTGAAGCTTTCTTT.

The chain joins TRBV25-1 to TRBJ1-5; 9 bases match TRBD1. CDR1 and CDR2 (germline): MGHDK, SYGVNS. The CDR3 runs 17 residues. The trim removed 1 base at V and 4 bases at J, leaving 8 bases unmatched. The CDR3 coding sequence is TGTGCCAGCAGTGAATCATACGGGACAGGGACAAATCAGCCCCAGCATTTT. It codes for CASSESYGTGTNQPQHF. Supplemented by reference TRBV25-1 and TRBJ1-5, the full variable domain reads EADIYQTPRYLVIGTGKKITLECSQTMGHDKMYWYQQDPGMELHLIHYSYGVNSTEKGDLSSESTVSRIRTEHFPLTLESARPSHTSQYLCASSESYGTGTNQPQHFGDGTRLSIL.

The V gene is TRBV4-2, the J gene TRBJ2-5; 9 bases are a match to TRBD2. The CDR3 length is 16 residues. The trim removed 5 bases at V and 2 bases at J, leaving 9 bases unmatched. The germline V gene has CDR1 LGHNA and CDR2 YNFKEQ. The CDR3 is CASSYRASGTQETQYF. The CDR3 bases are TGTGCCAGCAGCTACCGGGCTAGCGGGACGCAAGAGACCCAGTACTTC.

The DNA of the CDR3 is TGTGCCATCGGGGACGTCGGGAGGTACGAGCAGTACTTC. Its protein is CAIGDVGRYEQYF. The chain carries TRBV28 and TRBJ2-7; 7 bases agree with TRBD2. This CDR3 is built from 13 residues. The V and J ends lost 10 bases and 4 bases, in that order; junction bases with no gene match: 10. Germline-derived CDR1 and CDR2 are MDHEN and SYDVKM.

This rearrangement joins TRBV18 to TRBJ1-2; 7 bases are shared with TRBD1. After removal of 0 bases from V and 8 bases from J, the junction contained 6 bases not matched to a gene. CDR1 is KGHSH, CDR2 LQKENI, per germline. The CDR3 contains 14 residues. CDR3 DNA: TGTGCCAGCTCACCACCGTGGCAGGGGGACGGCTACACCTTC. This translates into CASSPPWQGDGYTF.

The rearrangement uses TRBV6-6 and TRBJ2-1; a possible D gene is TRBD2 (6 bases). In germline, CDR1 is MNHNY, CDR2 SVGAGI (reference sequence). Trimming removed 2 bases from V and 9 bases from J, with 11 bases in between. CDR3 length: 13 amino acids. The CDR3 nucleotides are TGTGCCAGCAGTTACCCGACTAGTCCTGAGCAGTTCTTC. The encoded protein is CASSYPTSPEQFF.

The chain has TRBV9 and TRBJ2-3; perhaps TRBD1 as D (6 bases). Germline V gives CDR1 SGDLS, CDR2 YYNGEE. V was pared by 0 bases and J by 3 bases, with 14 bases between. This CDR3 comprises 16 residues. CDR3 in DNA: TGTGCCAGCAGCGTAGGTTCATGGGGGACAACAGATACGCAGTATTTT. As protein: CASSVGSWGTTDTQYF.

The chain couples TRBV6-5 to TRBJ2-7; 11 bases agree with TRBD1. The CDR3 length is 15 residues. From germline, CDR1 is MNHEY and CDR2 SVGAGI. V dropped 4 bases and J dropped 3; count of bases not matched to a gene: 5. Written as DNA, the CDR3 is TGTGCCAGCAGTTCCGAGGGACAGGGGGACTACGAGCAGTACTTC. It translates to CASSSEGQGDYEQYF.

This clone was seen a few times. The chain carries TRBV7-9 and TRBJ2-1; D unclear. Germline-derived CDR1 and CDR2 are SEHNR and FQNEAQ (reference sequence). The CDR3 runs to 13 residues. Deletions cut 5 bases from V and 3 bases from J, with 8 bases between. The CDR3, as DNA: TGTGCCAGCAGCCCCCCTCGCTACAATGAGCAGTTCTTC. Its protein is CASSPPRYNEQFF.

This sequence joins TRBV11-1 and TRBJ1-2, with D perhaps matching TRBD1 (6 bases). The V end lost 3 bases, the J end lost 4 bases, and 6 bases lay between the germline ends. The CDR3 length is 12 residues. CDR1 SGHAT and CDR2 FQDESV come from the germline V gene (reference sequence). CDR3 nucleotides: TGTGCCAGCAGCTTCAGGGGCTATGGCTACACCTTC. Its protein product is CASSFRGYGYTF.

The chain combines TRBV18 with TRBJ2-6; D may be TRBD1 (5 bases). Per germline, CDR1 KGHSH and CDR2 LQKENI. V was shortened by 1 base and J by 0 bases, with 19 bases between the two germline ends. The CDR3 totals 20 residues. This CDR3 is CASSPRSHHRMDSGANVLTF. The CDR3 nucleotides read TGTGCCAGCTCACCACGAAGTCATCACAGGATGGACTCTGGGGCCAACGTCCTGACTTTC.

Regarding this clone: The junction departs from germline at one end; a sequencing error may be responsible. In the same sample, other DNA sequences code for this CDR3. CDR3: CASRLALETQYF. CDR3 coding DNA: TGCGCCAGCCGACTAGCGTTAGAGACCCAGTACTTC. This rearrangement joins TRBV2 to TRBJ2-5; 8 bases agree with TRBD2. The CDR3 covers 12 residues. In germline, CDR1 is SNHLY, CDR2 FYNNEI.

This chain joins TRBV7-2 and TRBJ1-5, with 8 bases fitting TRBD1. The CDR3 spans 14 residues. Germline lookup yields CDR1 SGHTA and CDR2 FQGNSA. Losses at the gene ends were 4 bases for V and 9 bases for J; bases not matched to a gene: 8. The CDR3 sequence: CASSSDRAVLPQHF. The CDR3, as DNA: TGTGCCAGCAGCTCGGACAGGGCCGTGCTGCCCCAGCATTTT.

The chain carries TRBV5-1 and TRBJ1-2, with D hard to call. From germline, CDR1 is SGHRS and CDR2 YFSETQ. This CDR3 has 14 amino acids. The ends were cut back, 1 base at V and 6 bases at J, with 13 bases in the middle. The chain's CDR3 is CASSLWRVSDGYTF. The CDR3 region has the DNA TGCGCCAGCAGCTTGTGGAGGGTTTCGGATGGCTACACCTTC.

This clone was recorded a few times. J is TRBJ2-1 and V is TRBV5-6; TRBD2 matches 9 bases. Germline V gene data show CDR1 as SGHDT and CDR2 as YYEEEE. Unmatched junction bases numbered 11, after V lost 7 bases and J lost 0 bases. This CDR3 region has 17 residues. The CDR3 nucleotides are TGTGCCAGCTTGTTTAGCGGGGGTTTAAGCTCCTACAATGAGCAGTTCTTC. This sequence encodes CASLFSGGLSSYNEQFF.

The chain has TRBV12-5 and TRBJ2-4; 14 nucleotides line up with TRBD2. There are 19 residues in the CDR3. Germline V lookup: CDR1 LGHNT, CDR2 FRNRAP. The J segment lost 3 bases and the V segment lost 3 bases, leaving 10 bases of the junction unmatched. CDR3 region: CASGFETSGRASLKNIQYF. For the CDR3, the DNA is TGTGCTAGTGGTTTCGAGACTAGCGGGAGGGCCTCACTCAAAAACATTCAGTACTTC.

This clone was found a few times. The chain recombines TRBV5-5 with TRBJ1-1; TRBD1 agrees at 9 bases. Per the germline V gene, CDR1 is SGHKS and CDR2 is YYEKEE (reference sequence). J was trimmed by 1 base and V by 0 bases; bases with no gene match: 10. The CDR3 consists of 18 residues. The CDR3 region has the DNA TGTGCCAGCAGCTTGGCCGGGACAGGGACCGCTACGAACACTGAAGCTTTCTTT. This encodes CASSLAGTGTATNTEAFF. Combining the CDR3 with reference TRBV5-5 and TRBJ1-1 gives the whole variable domain DAGVTQSPTHLIKTRGQQVTLRCSPISGHKSVSWYQQVLGQGPQFIFQYYEKEERGRGNFPDRFSARQFPNYSSELNVNALLLGDSALYLCASSLAGTGTATNTEAFFGQGTRLTVV.

The rearrangement joins TRBV7-9 to TRBJ1-5, with TRBD1 as a possible D gene (5 bases). Trimming took 1 base from V and 7 from J, leaving 14 bases between them. Germline V lookup: CDR1 SEHNR, CDR2 FQNEAQ (reference sequence). The CDR3 covers 15 residues. The CDR3 loop reads CASSLGGREIQPQHF. In nucleotides, the CDR3 is TGTGCCAGCAGCTTAGGAGGCAGGGAAATCCAGCCCCAGCATTTT.

V is TRBV25-1 and J is TRBJ2-2; 11 nucleotides align to TRBD2. CDR3 size: 16 residues. V trimming: 1 base; J trimming: 5 bases; junction bases outside the gene matches: 3. The germline CDR1 and CDR2 sequences are MGHDK and SYGVNS. As DNA, the CDR3 is TGTGCCAGCAGTGAATTTAGCGGGAGGGCGACCGGGGAGCTGTTTTTT. It is translated as CASSEFSGRATGELFF.

The rearrangement uses TRBV15 and TRBJ2-3; 10 bases are shared with TRBD2. The CDR3 runs 18 residues. Germline V CDR1 and CDR2: LNHNV, YYDKDF (reference sequence). V lost 3 bases and J lost 5; bases outside the gene matches: 14. In nucleotides, the CDR3 is TGTGCCACCAGCAGCCCCGGCGCGGTTACTAGCGGGGTAGATACGCAGTATTTT. It translates to CATSSPGAVTSGVDTQYF.

The J gene is TRBJ1-2, the V gene TRBV28; 7 bases map to TRBD1. V lost 3 bases to trimming and J lost 8 bases; unmatched junction nucleotides: 6. Germline lookup yields CDR1 MDHEN and CDR2 SYDVKM. The length of the CDR3 is 13 residues. The CDR3 DNA is TGTGCCAGCAGTTTGAGGGGGCTGGGGGGCTACACCTTC. It yields the protein CASSLRGLGGYTF.